This T cell receptor (beta chain) was recorded in a study of CD4 T cells in relation to SARS-CoV-2 and coronaviruses. Study-wide results and limits: Samples before the pandemic and after infection were not matched within any donor.

Assay used: immunoSEQ multiplex PCR; TCRdb lists only in-frame clones, some missing. The data hold 20,000 to 25,000 clones, with just under 75% observed a single time. Before the COVID-19 pandemic, during about 2011-2019, CD4+ T cells were taken from unexposed donors. After about 11 days of culture, CD4+ T cells were isolated. This CDR3 is built from 14 residues. The germline V gene has CDR1 LNHNV and CDR2 YYDKDF (reference sequence). Trimming left V 0 bases short and J 4 bases short, with 9 bases between. Comment on this clone: Its specificity is unknown.

The sample was CD4+ T cells from PBMCs, cultured in vitro. The receptor comes from a human donor in good health. V and J are TRBV15 and TRBJ1-2; tentative D call: TRBD1 (5 bases). The DNA for the CDR3 is TGTGCCACCAGCAGAGATAACCAGGGCTATGGCTACACCTTC. Amino acid sequence: CATSRDNQGYGYTF. Looking up the rest from reference TRBV15 and TRBJ1-2 gives the full variable domain: DAMVIQNPRYQVTQFGKPVTLSCSQTLNHNVMYWYQQKSSQAPKLLFHYYDKDFNNEADTPDNFQSRRPNTSFCFLDIRSPGLGDTAMYLCATSRDNQGYGYTFGSGTRLTVV.